This T cell receptor (beta chain) was profiled in a study of blood T cell repertoires in COVID-19. Across the whole study: The United States, Italy and Spain were the sources of the acute and convalescent COVID-19 samples. T cells, B-cell-depleted T cells, or PBMCs supplied cDNA or gDNA.

The CDR3 runs to 16 residues. V shed 2 bases and J 7 bases; nucleotides not matched to a gene: 9. CDR1 is SGHAT, CDR2 FQNNGV, per germline. Sequencing was performed with immunoSEQ multiplex PCR; in TCRdb, only in-frame clones are kept and a portion is missing. The data show 90,000 to 100,000 clones, around four fifths seen once. The specimen was peripheral blood. The sequence derives from a man in his 70s with acute or convalescent COVID-19. The rearrangement links TRBV11-2 to TRBJ2-1; TRBD2 aligns across 9 bases. The CDR3 here is CASSLSGGRALNEQFF. In DNA, the CDR3 is TGTGCCAGCAGCTTATCCGGCGGGAGGGCCTTGAATGAGCAGTTCTTC.